Following are 18 T cell receptor beta chains from one sample sequenced in a study of vaccination and CD4 T cells after COVID-19. The Oncomine TCR Beta short-read assay sequenced DNA from cultured CD4+ T cells. One entry per CDR3 protein results from TCRdb running MiXCR on the PCR reads. The table lists about 12,000 distinct CDR3 sequences, under 80% of them singletons, with roughly 10% in the top ten. Treatment defined: approximately nine-day PBMC culture with coronavirus spike peptide pools or control peptides (ViraFEST assay). For these TCRs, the target antigens are not known. The specimen was CD4+ T cells from blood, cultured in vitro. The receptors originated from a human donor who had recovered from COVID-19.

The chain carries TRBV20-1 and TRBJ1-5; D call uncertain. CDR1 is DFQATT, CDR2 SNEGSKA, per germline (reference sequence). The CDR3 covers 13 residues. Between the trimmed V and J ends, which lost 3 bases and 2 bases, there was a span of 8 bases. CDR3 sequence (DNA): TGCAGTGCTAGTGGGGTCGGCAATCAGCCCCAGCATTTT. This encodes CSASGVGNQPQHF.

The rearrangement joins TRBV10-3 to TRBJ1-2, with TRBD1 matching over 9 bases. Germline V CDR1 and CDR2: ENHRY, SYGVKD. CDR3 length equals 16 residues. Trimming at V came to 6 bases and at J to 8 bases, leaving 16 bases not matched to a gene. The CDR3 DNA reads TGTGCCATCAGAAGTAATACAGGGGGCGCGATCGGAGGCTACACCTTC. Its protein is CAIRSNTGGAIGGYTF.

This clonotype was found a few times. The chain has TRBV20-1 and TRBJ1-4, with 10 bases aligning to TRBD1. This CDR3 spans 14 amino acids. The germline V gene has CDR1 DFQATT and CDR2 SNEGSKA (reference sequence). V gave up 6 bases and J gave up 6 bases; unmatched junction bases: 7. This chain's CDR3 is CSAETGGEDEKLFF. The CDR3 DNA reads as TGCAGTGCAGAGACAGGGGGCGAGGATGAAAAACTGTTTTTT.

The table lists this clonotype with a few counts. The CDR3 region is CASSLGGSFYEQYF. CDR3 nucleotides: TGTGCCAGCAGTTTGGGCGGGAGCTTCTACGAGCAGTACTTC. The chain uses TRBV28 and TRBJ2-7; the match to TRBD2 covers 7 bases. The CDR3 totals 14 residues. The germline V gene has CDR1 MDHEN and CDR2 SYDVKM. Unmatched junction bases numbered 5, after V lost 3 bases and J lost 3 bases.

This clonotype appeared a few times. V gene TRBV11-2 combines with J gene TRBJ1-3, with D possibly TRBD1 on 5 matching bases. CDR1 is SGHAT, CDR2 FQNNGV, per germline. The CDR3 is 16 residues long. V was cut by 0 bases and J by 0 bases, with 9 bases left in between. The CDR3 protein is CASSLDRGSSGNTIYF. Written as DNA, the CDR3 is TGTGCCAGCAGCTTAGATCGGGGGAGCTCTGGAAACACCATATATTTT.

The V call is TRBV7-9, the J call TRBJ2-2; D possibly corresponds to TRBD1 (6 bases). The germline V gene has CDR1 SEHNR and CDR2 FQNEAQ (reference sequence). V was shortened by 5 bases and J by 0 bases, with 19 bases between the two germline ends. This CDR3 is 18 amino acids long. This CDR3 is CASSTPAKGTTNTGELFF. The CDR3 DNA follows: TGTGCCAGCAGCACCCCCGCGAAGGGGACAACGAACACCGGGGAGCTGTTTTTT.

As regards this clonotype: Since a much larger clone is just one base distant, this may be a read error. This CDR3 fails to terminate in the conserved phenylalanine or tryptophan, so it likely reflects a read error. The chain couples TRBV6-1 to TRBJ1-2, with 9 nucleotides matching TRBD1. Germline values: CDR1 MNHNS, CDR2 SASEGT. The junction had 10 bases not matched to a gene; V was cut back by 7 bases and J by 4 bases. This CDR3 contains 15 residues. For the CDR3, the DNA is TGTGCCAGCATTGGGACAGGGACCTTACCCTATGGCTACACCCTC. It translates to CASIGTGTLPYGYTL.

This clonotype was detected only a few times. The chain uses TRBV7-2 and TRBJ2-2, with D possibly being TRBD2 (6 bases). The CDR3 is 14 residues long. Germline assignment: CDR1 SGHTA and CDR2 FQGNSA. Trimming left V 1 base short and J 5 bases short, with 8 bases between. The CDR3: CASSLGGVTGELFF. CDR3 nucleotides: TGTGCCAGCAGCTTAGGCGGGGTAACCGGGGAGCTGTTTTTT. The complete variable domain, with remaining parts taken from reference TRBV7-2 and TRBJ2-2, reads GAGVSQSPSNKVTEKGKDVELRCDPISGHTALYWYRQSLGQGLEFLIYFQGNSAPDKSGLPSDRFSAERTGGSVSTLTIQRTQQEDSAVYLCASSLGGVTGELFFGEGSRLTVL.

V usage is TRBV30 and J usage is TRBJ1-3; the D gene is possibly TRBD1 (6 bases). The length of the CDR3 is 15 residues. Trimming cost V 0 bases and J 1 base, with 10 bases left between them. CDR1 is GTSNPN, CDR2 SVGIG, per germline (reference sequence). Here the CDR3 DNA reads TGTGCCTGGAGTGTACAGGGAACTTCTGGAAACACCATATATTTT. This codes for CAWSVQGTSGNTIYF.

The chain joins TRBV6-2 or TRBV6-3 to TRBJ2-1; D is unclear. Germline lookup yields CDR1 MNHEY and CDR2 SVGEGT. V lost 1 base and J 5 bases, leaving 9 bases between the germline ends. CDR3 length: 14 residues. CDR3 nucleotide sequence: TGTGCCAGCAGTTACTTCAGACCTGACAATGAGCAGTTCTTC. This encodes CASSYFRPDNEQFF.

The chain links TRBV19 to TRBJ2-5; D assignment may be TRBD1 or TRBD2 (5 bases each). V lost 8 bases and J 7 bases, leaving 20 bases between the germline ends. CDR3 length: 14 amino acids. From germline, CDR1 is LNHDA and CDR2 SQIVND (reference sequence). Written as DNA, the CDR3 is TGTGCCAGTGCGCCCGGGACGGTGGGTCGGACCCAGTACTTC. Amino acids: CASAPGTVGRTQYF.

The chain has TRBV7-9 and TRBJ2-7; D perhaps matches TRBD1 (8 bases). The CDR3 contains 16 residues. V was pared by 5 bases and J by 0 bases, with 17 bases between. Germline loops: CDR1 SEHNR, CDR2 FQNEAQ (reference sequence). The CDR3 region has the DNA TGTGCCAGCAGCCCGTGGGGGGGGACAGGCTCCTACGAGCAGTACTTC. This sequence encodes CASSPWGGTGSYEQYF.

V gene TRBV30 combines with J gene TRBJ1-5; 7 nucleotides line up with TRBD1. The germline V gene encodes CDR1 GTSNPN and CDR2 SVGIG (reference sequence). The CDR3 is 13 amino acids. Trimming removed 2 bases from V and 4 bases from J; junction bases left unmatched: 2. The CDR3 loop reads CAWSKQGNQPQHF. The CDR3 DNA is TGTGCCTGGAGTAAACAGGGGAATCAGCCCCAGCATTTT.

The chain links TRBV6-1 to TRBJ1-1; D gene uncertain. Germline V gene sequence: CDR1 MNHNS, CDR2 SASEGT. The CDR3 sequence is 13 residues long. V was trimmed by 7 bases and J by 5 bases, leaving 14 bases between them. In DNA, the CDR3 is TGTGCCAGCACCGAGGTTCCGGGGACTGAAGCTTTCTTT. This encodes CASTEVPGTEAFF.

V gene TRBV12-3 or TRBV12-4 combines with J gene TRBJ1-1; D might be TRBD1 (6 bases). The CDR3 runs 14 residues. V was cut by 4 bases and J by 4 bases, with 13 bases left in between. The CDR3 nucleotides are TGTGCCAGCAGTTCGGGAACAGGGCGCACTGAAGCTTTCTTT. Protein product: CASSSGTGRTEAFF.

The rearrangement links TRBV7-8 to TRBJ2-1, with a possible D match to TRBD1 (7 bases). Germline assignment: CDR1 SGHVS and CDR2 FQNEAQ. V shed 5 bases and J shed 4 bases, with 21 bases lying between them. This CDR3 has 17 amino acids. CDR3 in DNA: TGTGCCAGCAGCGCGGGATCGACAGGGTTGAGGTACAATGAGCAGTTCTTC. Translation: CASSAGSTGLRYNEQFF.

This clonotype was counted only a few times. This chain links TRBV10-3 with TRBJ1-2, with TRBD1 matching over 7 bases. The CDR3 is made up of 13 amino acids. The V and J ends lost 6 bases and 3 bases, in that order; junction bases with no gene match: 4. Germline V CDR1 and CDR2: ENHRY, SYGVKD. CDR3 amino acids: CAISSGTDYGYTF. For the CDR3, the DNA is TGTGCCATCAGCAGCGGGACAGACTATGGCTACACCTTC.

The chain couples TRBV20-1 to TRBJ2-7; the D gene is possibly TRBD1 (8 bases). This CDR3 is built from 19 residues. V shed 5 bases and J shed 0 bases, with 29 bases lying between them. Germline CDR1 is DFQATT and CDR2 is SNEGSKA (reference sequence). CDR3 bases: TGCAGTGCTCAACAGGGGGGTGTAAGGGACTACCGGTACTCCTACGAGCAGTACTTC. It specifies CSAQQGGVRDYRYSYEQYF.